Here is one T cell receptor beta chain with its context. What it binds is not known. This sample is part of a study of T cell responses to AZD1222 COVID-19 vaccine. Study in general: Samples with a second dose at about 4 or about 12 weeks were pooled together. General study results and limits: The donor group comprised mostly white British people and more females; the analysis possibly underestimated clonal diversity.

The repertoire was sequenced with immunoSEQ multiplex PCR; TCRdb's copy has only in-frame clones and lacks some. The data hold about 120,000 clones, with 80% to 90% observed a single time. Germline V CDR1 and CDR2: MNHNY, SVGAGI (reference sequence). After removal of 6 bases from V and 2 bases from J, the junction contained 9 bases not matched to a gene. This CDR3 is built from 15 residues. The receptor was isolated from an adult in good health. The sample in question was peripheral blood, obtained on day 0 of AZD1222 vaccination. This sequence joins TRBV6-6 and TRBJ2-7, with 8 positions matching TRBD1. The CDR3 DNA is TGTGCCAGCAGCTTGGACAGGGCCTTTCCCTACGAGCAGTACTTC. Protein: CASSLDRAFPYEQYF.